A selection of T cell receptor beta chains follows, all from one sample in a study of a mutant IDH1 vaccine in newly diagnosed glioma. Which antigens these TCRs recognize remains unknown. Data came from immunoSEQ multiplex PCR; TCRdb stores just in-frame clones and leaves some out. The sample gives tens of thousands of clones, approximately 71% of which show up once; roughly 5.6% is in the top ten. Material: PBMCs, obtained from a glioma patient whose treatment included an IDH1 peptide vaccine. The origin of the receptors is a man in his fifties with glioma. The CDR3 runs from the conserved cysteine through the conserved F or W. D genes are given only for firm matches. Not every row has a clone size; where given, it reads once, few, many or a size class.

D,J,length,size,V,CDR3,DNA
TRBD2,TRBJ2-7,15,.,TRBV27,CASSIASGSSYEQYF,TGTGCCAGCAGTATCGCTAGCGGGAGTTCCTACGAGCAGTACTTC
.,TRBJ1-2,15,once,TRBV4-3,CASSQEGREGYGYTF,TGCGCCAGCAGCCAAGAGGGGAGGGAGGGCTATGGCTACACCTTC
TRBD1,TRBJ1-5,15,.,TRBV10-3,CAISDGDRGGQPQHF,TGTGCCATCAGTGACGGGGACAGGGGCGGTCAGCCCCAGCATTTT
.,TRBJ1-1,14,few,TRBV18,CASSSQGVATEAFF,TGTGCCAGCTCATCGCAGGGAGTGGCCACTGAAGCTTTCTTT
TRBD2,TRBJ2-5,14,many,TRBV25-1,CASSPLREGETQYF,TGTGCCAGCAGTCCGCTCAGGGAGGGAGAGACCCAGTACTTC
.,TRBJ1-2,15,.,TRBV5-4,CASRFFGQSNYGYTF,TGTGCCAGCAGATTTTTCGGGCAGAGCAACTATGGCTACACCTTC
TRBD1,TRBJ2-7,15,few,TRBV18,CASSPPGQGALEQYF,TGTGCCAGCTCACCTCCGGGACAGGGGGCGCTTGAGCAGTACTTC
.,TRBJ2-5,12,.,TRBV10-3,CASRTEQETQYF,TGTGCCAGCCGGACGGAACAAGAGACCCAGTACTTC
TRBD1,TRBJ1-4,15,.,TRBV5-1,CASSPSSGQGEKLFF,TGCGCCAGCAGCCCCTCATCGGGACAGGGAGAAAAACTGTTTTTT
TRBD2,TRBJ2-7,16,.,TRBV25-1,CASSDPTSGNSYEQYF,TGTGCCAGCAGTGACCCTACTAGCGGGAACTCCTACGAGCAGTACTTC
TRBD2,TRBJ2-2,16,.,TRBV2,CASSASGVSLTGELFF,TGTGCCAGCAGTGCTAGCGGGGTTAGCCTGACCGGGGAGCTGTTTTTT
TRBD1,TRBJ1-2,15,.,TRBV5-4,CASSPDRGGWDGYTF,TGTGCCAGCAGCCCTGACAGGGGAGGATGGGATGGCTACACCTTC
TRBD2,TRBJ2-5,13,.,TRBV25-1,CASSAGGTETQYF,TGTGCCAGCAGTGCGGGGGGGACGGAGACCCAGTACTTC
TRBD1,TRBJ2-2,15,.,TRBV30,CAWKRQGATTGELFF,TGTGCCTGGAAACGTCAGGGGGCGACAACCGGGGAGCTGTTTTTT
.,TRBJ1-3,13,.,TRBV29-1,CSVETASGNTIYF,TGCAGCGTTGAAACGGCTTCGGGAAACACCATATATTTT
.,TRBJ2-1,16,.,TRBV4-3,CASSRDLGPIYNEQFF,TGCGCCAGCAGCCGAGACTTAGGACCCATTTACAATGAGCAGTTCTTC
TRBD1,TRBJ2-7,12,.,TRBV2,CASGQVTYEQYF,TGTGCCTCAGGACAGGTCACCTACGAGCAGTACTTC
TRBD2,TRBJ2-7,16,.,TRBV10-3,CAISEFGSGLTYEQYF,TGTGCCATCAGTGAGTTTGGTAGCGGGCTAACCTACGAGCAGTACTTC
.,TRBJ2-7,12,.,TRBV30,CAGQSSSYEQYF,TGTGCCGGACAGAGTTCCTCCTACGAGCAGTACTTC
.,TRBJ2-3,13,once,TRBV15,CATKMREVDTQYF,TGTGCCACCAAGATGAGGGAGGTCGATACGCAGTATTTT
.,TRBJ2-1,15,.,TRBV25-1,CASTQGQGRYNEQFF,TGTGCCAGTACCCAGGGGCAGGGACGTTACAATGAGCAGTTCTTC
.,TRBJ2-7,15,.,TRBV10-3,CASAANRQVTYEQYF,TGTGCCAGCGCGGCGAACCGGCAGGTCACCTACGAGCAGTACTTC
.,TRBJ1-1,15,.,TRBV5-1,CASSLEGPPNTEAFF,TGCGCCAGCAGCTTGGAGGGACCCCCGAACACTGAAGCTTTCTTT
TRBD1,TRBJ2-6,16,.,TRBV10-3,CAIRGTGNSGANVLTF,TGTGCCATCCGCGGGACAGGAAACTCTGGGGCCAACGTCCTGACTTTC
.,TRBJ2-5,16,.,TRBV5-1,CASSNSVLGAQETQYF,TGCGCCAGCAGCAACTCCGTCTTAGGGGCCCAGGAGACCCAGTACTTC
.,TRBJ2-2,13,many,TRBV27,CASSLGSSGELFF,TGTGCCAGCAGTTTAGGGAGCAGCGGGGAGCTGTTTTTT
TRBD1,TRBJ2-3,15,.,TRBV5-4,CASSFDRVGADTQYF,TGTGCCAGCAGCTTCGACAGGGTTGGGGCAGATACGCAGTATTTT
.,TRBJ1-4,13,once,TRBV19,CASRAPVNEKLFF,TGTGCCAGTAGGGCGCCAGTTAATGAAAAACTGTTTTTT
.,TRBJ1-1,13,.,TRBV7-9,CASSDPGVTEAFF,TGTGCCAGCAGTGACCCAGGGGTCACTGAAGCTTTCTTT
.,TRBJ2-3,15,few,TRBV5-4,CASSLQGLGTDTQYF,TGTGCCAGCAGCTTGCAGGGTCTAGGGACAGATACGCAGTATTTT
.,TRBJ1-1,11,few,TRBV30,CASLRGPEAFF,TGTGCCAGCCTCAGGGGACCTGAAGCTTTCTTT
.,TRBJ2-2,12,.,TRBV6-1,CAEGGSTGELFF,TGTGCCGAGGGGGGTAGCACCGGGGAGCTGTTTTTT
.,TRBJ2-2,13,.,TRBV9,CASSVRRGGELFF,TGTGCCAGCAGCGTACGGCGGGGCGGGGAGCTGTTTTTT
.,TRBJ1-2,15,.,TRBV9,CASSVESAGWRGYTF,TGTGCCAGCAGCGTAGAGTCGGCGGGTTGGCGTGGCTACACCTTC
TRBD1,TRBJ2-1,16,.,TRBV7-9,CASSFSGTGGYNEQFF,TGTGCCAGCAGCTTTTCCGGGACAGGGGGCTACAATGAGCAGTTCTTC
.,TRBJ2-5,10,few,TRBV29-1,CSALAETQYF,TGCAGCGCTCTAGCCGAGACCCAGTACTTC
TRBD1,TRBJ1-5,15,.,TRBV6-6,CASSLGQGAEQPQHF,TGTGCCAGCAGTCTGGGACAGGGGGCGGAACAGCCCCAGCATTTT
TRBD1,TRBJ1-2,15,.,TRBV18,CASSPDGTGGDGYTF,TGTGCCAGCTCACCAGACGGGACAGGGGGGGATGGCTACACCTTC
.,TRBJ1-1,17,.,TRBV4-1,CASSHQRKGRIDTEAFF,TGCGCCAGCAGCCATCAAAGGAAGGGCCGCATAGACACTGAAGCTTTCTTT
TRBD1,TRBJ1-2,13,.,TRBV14,CASSLGTGDGYTF,TGTGCCAGCAGCCTCGGGACAGGGGATGGCTACACCTTC
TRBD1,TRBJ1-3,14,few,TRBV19,CASTTTGVGNTIYF,TGTGCCAGTACGACGACAGGGGTTGGAAACACCATATATTTT
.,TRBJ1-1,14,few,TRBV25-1,CASSEEAGAAEAFF,TGTGCCAGCAGTGAGGAGGCGGGGGCGGCTGAAGCTTTCTTT
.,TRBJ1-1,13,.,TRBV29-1,CSVENAGWTEAFF,TGCAGCGTTGAAAACGCAGGGTGGACTGAAGCTTTCTTT
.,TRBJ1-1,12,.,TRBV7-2,CASSLGQLEAFF,TGTGCCAGCAGCCTCGGACAGCTTGAAGCTTTCTTT
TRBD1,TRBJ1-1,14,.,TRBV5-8,CASSRGTANTEAFF,TGTGCCAGCAGCCGCGGGACAGCGAACACTGAAGCTTTCTTT
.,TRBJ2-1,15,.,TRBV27,CASSSRGQGRNEQFF,TGTGCCAGCAGTTCCCGGGGGCAGGGTAGGAATGAGCAGTTCTTC
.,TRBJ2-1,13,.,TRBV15,CATSRDGGWEQFF,TGTGCCACCAGCAGAGATGGAGGGTGGGAGCAGTTCTTC
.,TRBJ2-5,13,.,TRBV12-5,CASGRGWGETQYF,TGTGCTAGTGGGAGAGGATGGGGGGAGACCCAGTACTTC
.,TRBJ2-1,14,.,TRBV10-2,CASSPQGSGNEQFF,TGCGCCAGCAGCCCTCAAGGGTCGGGCAATGAGCAGTTCTTC
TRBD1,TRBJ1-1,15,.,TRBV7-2,CASSLSRTGAAEAFF,TGTGCCAGCAGCTTATCGCGGACAGGGGCGGCTGAAGCTTTCTTT